The source of this T cell receptor beta chain is a study of T cell responses to AZD1222 COVID-19 vaccine. TCRdb's table, derived via immunoSEQ multiplex PCR, lists solely in-frame clones and lacks some. The sample yields roughly 79,000 clones, roughly nine tenths seen once. General study findings and limits: Females outnumbered males among donors, who were mostly white British; clonal diversity was possibly underestimated.

The CDR3 covers 17 residues. V shed 5 bases, J shed 0 bases, and the junction held 9 bases outside the gene matches. From germline, CDR1 is SGHTA and CDR2 FQGNSA. A remark on this clone: What it binds is not known.

The sample in question was peripheral blood, obtained on day 0 of MenACWY control vaccination. The rearrangement uses TRBV7-2 and TRBJ2-7; 11 bases are a match to TRBD2. The TCR comes from an adult in good health. CDR3 bases: TGTGCCAGCAGCGCTCCCCTAACTAGCGGGAGCTCCTACGAGCAGTACTTC. This sequence encodes CASSAPLTSGSSYEQYF.